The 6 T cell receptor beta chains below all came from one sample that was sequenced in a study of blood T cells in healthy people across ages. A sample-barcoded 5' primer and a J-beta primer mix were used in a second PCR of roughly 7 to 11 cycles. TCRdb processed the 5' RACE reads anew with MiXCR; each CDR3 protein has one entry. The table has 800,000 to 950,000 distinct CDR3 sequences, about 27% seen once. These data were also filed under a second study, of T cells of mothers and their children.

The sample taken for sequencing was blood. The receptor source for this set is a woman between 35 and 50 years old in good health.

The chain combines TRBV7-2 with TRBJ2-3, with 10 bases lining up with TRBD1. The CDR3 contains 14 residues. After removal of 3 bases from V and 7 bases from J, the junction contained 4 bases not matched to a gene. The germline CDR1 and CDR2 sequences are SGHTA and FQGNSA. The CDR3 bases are TGTGCCAGCAGCTTTGACAGGGGGCAACATACGCAGTATTTT. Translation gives CASSFDRGQHTQYF.

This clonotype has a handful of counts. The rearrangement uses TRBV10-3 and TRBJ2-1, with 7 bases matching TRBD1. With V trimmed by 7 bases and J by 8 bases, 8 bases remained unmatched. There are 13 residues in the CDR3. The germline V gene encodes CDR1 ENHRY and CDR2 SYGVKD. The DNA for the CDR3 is TGTGCCATCAAGTCAGACAGGGACGATGAGCAGTTCTTC. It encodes CAIKSDRDDEQFF.

The CDR3 coding sequence is TGTGCCAGCAGCCAAACAGGGGGCGTCGATGGCTACACCTTC. Translated: CASSQTGGVDGYTF. The gene calls are TRBV3-1 and TRBJ1-2; 9 bases align to TRBD1. Germline trimming cut 2 bases from V and 6 bases from J; bases unmatched to any gene: 4. Per the germline V gene, CDR1 is LGHDT and CDR2 is YNNKEL (reference sequence). The CDR3 is 14 residues long.

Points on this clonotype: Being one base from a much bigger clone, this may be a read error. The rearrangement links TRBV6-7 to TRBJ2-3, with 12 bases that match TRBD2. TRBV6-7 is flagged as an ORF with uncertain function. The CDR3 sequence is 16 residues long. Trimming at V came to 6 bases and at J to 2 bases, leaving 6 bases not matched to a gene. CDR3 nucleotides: TGTGCCAGCAGACGACTAGCGGGGGAGCCCACAGATACGCAGTATTTT. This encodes CASRRLAGEPTDTQYF.

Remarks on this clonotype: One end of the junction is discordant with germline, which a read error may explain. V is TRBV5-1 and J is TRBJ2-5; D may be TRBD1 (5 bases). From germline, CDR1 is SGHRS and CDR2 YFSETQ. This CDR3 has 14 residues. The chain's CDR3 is CASSVGPVQGTQYF. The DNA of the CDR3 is TGCGCCAGCAGCGTGGGGCCGGTCCAAGGGACCCAGTACTTC.

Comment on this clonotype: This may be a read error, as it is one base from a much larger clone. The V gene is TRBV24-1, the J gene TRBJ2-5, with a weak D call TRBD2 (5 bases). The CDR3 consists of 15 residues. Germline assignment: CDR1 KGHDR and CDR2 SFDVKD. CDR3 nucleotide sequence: TGTGGCACCAGTGAACGGACGGGGTACCAAGAGACCCAGTACTTC. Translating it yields CGTSERTGYQETQYF.